The clone carrying this TCR beta chain has a handful of counts. Relative to the germline gene, one junction end is altered; a read error may explain this. The CDR3 contains 13 residues. Germline CDR1 SEHNR, CDR2 FQNEAQ (reference sequence). Assay: immunoSEQ multiplex PCR; the TCRdb copy retains only in-frame clones and omits some. The sample holds more than 2,000,000 clones, more than 80% seen once. This entry belongs to a study of shared clonotypes between healthy human individuals. This sequence joins TRBV7-9 and TRBJ1-1; D is unclear. The specimen sequenced was naive CD4+ T cells from PBMCs. Subset here: CD45RA+ positively selected. The sequence was collected from a man younger than 35 in good health. Some clones in this sample may be carry-over from other donors' samples. The chain's CDR3 is CASSLDSHTEAFF. The CDR3 DNA reads as TGTGCCAGCAGTTTAGATTCTCACACTGAAGCTTTCTTT.